This T cell receptor (beta chain) stems from a study of shared clonotypes between healthy human individuals. Produced via immunoSEQ multiplex PCR; TCRdb's table is partial and in-frame only. Seen here are roughly 760,000 clones, less than 85% observed once, and the top ten hold over 1.5%. The CDR3 length is 14 residues. Trimming left V 7 bases short and J 0 bases short, with 13 bases between. CDR1 is SGHAT, CDR2 FQDESV, per germline (reference sequence). This clone was detected many times. This receptor was identified in a woman aged 25 to 45 in good health. J is TRBJ2-7 and V is TRBV11-1; D uncertain. The sample was memory CD4+ T cells sorted from blood. Subset noted: CD45RA-negative fraction. The CDR3 sequence: CASTYQRDSYEQYF. CDR3 nucleotide sequence: TGTGCCAGCACCTACCAGAGAGACTCCTACGAGCAGTACTTC.